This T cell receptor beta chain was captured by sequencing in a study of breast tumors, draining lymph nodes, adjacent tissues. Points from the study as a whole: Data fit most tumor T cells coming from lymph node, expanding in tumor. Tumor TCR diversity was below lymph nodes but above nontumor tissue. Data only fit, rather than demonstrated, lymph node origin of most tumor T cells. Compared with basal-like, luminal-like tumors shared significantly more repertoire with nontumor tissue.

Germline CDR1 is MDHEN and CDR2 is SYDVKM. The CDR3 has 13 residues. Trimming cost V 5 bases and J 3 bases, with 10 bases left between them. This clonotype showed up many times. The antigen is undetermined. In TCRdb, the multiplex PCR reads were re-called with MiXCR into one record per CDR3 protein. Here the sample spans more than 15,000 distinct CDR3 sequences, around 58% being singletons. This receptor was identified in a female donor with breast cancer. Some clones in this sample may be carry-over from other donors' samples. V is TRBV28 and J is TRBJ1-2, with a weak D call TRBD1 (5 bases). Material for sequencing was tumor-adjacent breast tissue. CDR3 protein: CASSPGTHYGYTF. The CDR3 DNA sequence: TGTGCCAGCAGTCCTGGGACTCACTATGGCTACACCTTC.